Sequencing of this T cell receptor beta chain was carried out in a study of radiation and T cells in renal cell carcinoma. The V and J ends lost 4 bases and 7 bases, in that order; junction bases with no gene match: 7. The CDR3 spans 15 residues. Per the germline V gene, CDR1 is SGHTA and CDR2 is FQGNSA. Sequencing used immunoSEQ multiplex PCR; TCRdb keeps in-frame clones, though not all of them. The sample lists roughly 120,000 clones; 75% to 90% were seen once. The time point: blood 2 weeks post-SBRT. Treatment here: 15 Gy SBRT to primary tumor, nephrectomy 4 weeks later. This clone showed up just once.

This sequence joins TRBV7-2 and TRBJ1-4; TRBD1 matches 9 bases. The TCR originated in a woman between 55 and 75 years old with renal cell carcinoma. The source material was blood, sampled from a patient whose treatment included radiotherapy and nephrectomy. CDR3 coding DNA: TGTGCCAGCAGCTCCTCCGGGACAGGGTTTGAAAAACTGTTTTTT. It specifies CASSSSGTGFEKLFF.